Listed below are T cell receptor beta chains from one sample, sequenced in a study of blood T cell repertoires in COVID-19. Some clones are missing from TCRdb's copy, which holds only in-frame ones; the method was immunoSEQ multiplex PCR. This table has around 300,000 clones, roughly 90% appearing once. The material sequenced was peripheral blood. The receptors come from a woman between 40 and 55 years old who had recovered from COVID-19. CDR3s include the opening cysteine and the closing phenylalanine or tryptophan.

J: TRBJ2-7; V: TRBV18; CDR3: CASSPPYYEQYF
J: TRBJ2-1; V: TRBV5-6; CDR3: CASSLRLAGVGEQFF
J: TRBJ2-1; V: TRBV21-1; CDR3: CASSPLGGEIRNEQFF
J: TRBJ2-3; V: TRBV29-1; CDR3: CSVPLGTGRRDTQYF
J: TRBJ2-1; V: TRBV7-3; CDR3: CASSLTATNEQFF
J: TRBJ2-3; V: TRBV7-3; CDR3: CASSPGLAGGIVDTQYF
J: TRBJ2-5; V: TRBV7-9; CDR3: CASSFSPTAQETQYF
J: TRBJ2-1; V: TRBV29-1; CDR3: CSVSSGNYNEQFF
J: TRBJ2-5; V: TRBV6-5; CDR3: CASSQDRAKTQYF
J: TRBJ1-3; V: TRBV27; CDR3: CASSPTVPSGNTIYF
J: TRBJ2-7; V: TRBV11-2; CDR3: CASSTSRNEQYF
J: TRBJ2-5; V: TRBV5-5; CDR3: CASSLASGSRGWGTQYF
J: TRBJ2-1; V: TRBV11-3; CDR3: CASSSGLAGGSSYNEQFF
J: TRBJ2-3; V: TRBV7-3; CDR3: CASSLTTSWGIDTQYF
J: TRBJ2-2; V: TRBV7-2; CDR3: CASSLLGHSNTGELFF
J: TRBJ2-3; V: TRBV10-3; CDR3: CATRTTGTGTDTQYF
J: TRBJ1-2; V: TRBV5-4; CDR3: CASSSGSNMRGYTF
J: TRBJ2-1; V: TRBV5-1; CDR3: CASSPNYNEQFF
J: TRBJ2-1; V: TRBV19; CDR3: CASSMDWSSYNEQFF
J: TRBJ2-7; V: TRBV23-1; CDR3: CASSQYDQRESYEQYF
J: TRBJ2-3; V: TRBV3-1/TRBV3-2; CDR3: CASSLNAGTDTQYF
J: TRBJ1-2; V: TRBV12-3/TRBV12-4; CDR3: CASSLGQGWGYTF
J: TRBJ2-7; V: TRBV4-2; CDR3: CASSQGGTGSYEQYF
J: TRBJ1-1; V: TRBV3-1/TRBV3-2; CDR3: CASSQDIGQAIGAFF
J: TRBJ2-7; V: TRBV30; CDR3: CAWSAQQGSSYEQYF
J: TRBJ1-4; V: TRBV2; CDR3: CASSVQGRGEKLFF
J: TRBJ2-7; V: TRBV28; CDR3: CASSRDRGHEQYF
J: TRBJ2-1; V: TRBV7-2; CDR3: CASSWGGGSGRDEQFF
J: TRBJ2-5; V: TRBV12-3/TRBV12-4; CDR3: CASSFAGQETQYF
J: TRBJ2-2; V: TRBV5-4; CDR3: CASEVGGLLTGELFF
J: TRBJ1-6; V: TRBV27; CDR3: CASSLTGGNSPLHF
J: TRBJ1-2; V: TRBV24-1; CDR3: CATSDLHRGVGYTF
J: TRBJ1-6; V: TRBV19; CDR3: CASSAQGVKSSPLHF
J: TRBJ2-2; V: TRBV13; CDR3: CASSQGQTPYTGELFF
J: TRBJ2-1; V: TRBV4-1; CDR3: CASSQDLGAVDNYNEQFF
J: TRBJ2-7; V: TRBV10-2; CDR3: CASRRAGSSYEQYF
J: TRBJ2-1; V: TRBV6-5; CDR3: CASSSSGSPYNEQFF
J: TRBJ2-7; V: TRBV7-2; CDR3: CASSSMAGSSSYEQYF
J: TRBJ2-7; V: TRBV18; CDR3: CASSPGAPTYEQYF
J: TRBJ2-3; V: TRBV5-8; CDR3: CASRLPGTSGLSLTDTQYF
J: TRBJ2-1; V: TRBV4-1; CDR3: CASSQDSYSYNEQFF
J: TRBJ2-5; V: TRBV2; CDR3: CASAGSGETQYF
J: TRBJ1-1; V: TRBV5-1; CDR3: CASSLEPGLPEAFF
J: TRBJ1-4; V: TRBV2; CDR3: CASSDSATNEKLFF
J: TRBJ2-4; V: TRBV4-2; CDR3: CASSQASSLAKNIQYF